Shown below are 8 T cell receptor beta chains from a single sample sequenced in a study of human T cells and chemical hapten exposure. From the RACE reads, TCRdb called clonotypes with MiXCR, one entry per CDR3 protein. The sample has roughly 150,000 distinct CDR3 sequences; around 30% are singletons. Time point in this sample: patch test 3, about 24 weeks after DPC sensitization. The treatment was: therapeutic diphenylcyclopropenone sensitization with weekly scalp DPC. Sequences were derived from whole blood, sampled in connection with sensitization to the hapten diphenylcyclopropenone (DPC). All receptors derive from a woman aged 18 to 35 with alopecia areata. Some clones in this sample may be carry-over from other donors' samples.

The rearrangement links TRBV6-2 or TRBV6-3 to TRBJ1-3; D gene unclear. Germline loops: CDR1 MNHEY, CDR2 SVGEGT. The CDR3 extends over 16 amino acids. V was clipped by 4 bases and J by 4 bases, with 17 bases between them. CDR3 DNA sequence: TGTGCCAGCAGTTCCACCCGAAGACAACAAGGAAACACCATATATTTT. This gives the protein CASSSTRRQQGNTIYF.

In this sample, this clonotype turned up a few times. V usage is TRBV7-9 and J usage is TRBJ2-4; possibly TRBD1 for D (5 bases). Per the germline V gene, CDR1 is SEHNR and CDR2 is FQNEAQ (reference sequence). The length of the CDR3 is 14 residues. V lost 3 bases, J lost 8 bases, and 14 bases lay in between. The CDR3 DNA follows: TGTGCCAGCAGCTTCTCTAGGGGTGGAGACATTCAGTACTTC. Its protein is CASSFSRGGDIQYF.

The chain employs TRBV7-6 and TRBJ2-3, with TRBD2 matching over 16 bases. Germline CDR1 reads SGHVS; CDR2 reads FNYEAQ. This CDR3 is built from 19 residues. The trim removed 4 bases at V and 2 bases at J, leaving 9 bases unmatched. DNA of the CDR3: TGTGCCAGCAGCTCAACCGGGACTAGCGGGGGGGCGTACACAGATACGCAGTATTTT. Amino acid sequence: CASSSTGTSGGAYTDTQYF.

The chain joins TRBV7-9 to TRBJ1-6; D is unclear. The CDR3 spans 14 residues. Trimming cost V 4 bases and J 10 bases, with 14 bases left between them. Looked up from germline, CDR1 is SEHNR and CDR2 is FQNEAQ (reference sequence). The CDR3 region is CASSSAGRFSPLHF. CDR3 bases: TGTGCCAGCAGCTCAGCGGGGAGATTCTCACCCCTCCACTTT.

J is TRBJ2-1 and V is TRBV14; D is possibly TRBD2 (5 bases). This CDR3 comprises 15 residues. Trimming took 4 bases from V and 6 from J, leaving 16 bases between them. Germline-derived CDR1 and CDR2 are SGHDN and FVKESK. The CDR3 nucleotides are TGTGCCAGCAGCCCCGGACTCCGAACTTCCAATGAGCAGTTCTTC. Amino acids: CASSPGLRTSNEQFF.

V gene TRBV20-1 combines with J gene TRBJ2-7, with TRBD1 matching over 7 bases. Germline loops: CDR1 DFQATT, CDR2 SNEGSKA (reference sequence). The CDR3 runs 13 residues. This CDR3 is CSDSGTVTYEQYF. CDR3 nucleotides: TGCAGCGATTCCGGGACAGTAACCTACGAGCAGTACTTC.

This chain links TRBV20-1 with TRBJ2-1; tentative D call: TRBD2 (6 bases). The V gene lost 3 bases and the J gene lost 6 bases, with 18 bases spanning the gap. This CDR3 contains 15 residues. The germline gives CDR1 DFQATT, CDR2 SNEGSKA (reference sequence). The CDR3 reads CSASEGLRTGNEQFF. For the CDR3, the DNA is TGCAGTGCTAGTGAGGGACTGCGAACTGGCAATGAGCAGTTCTTC.

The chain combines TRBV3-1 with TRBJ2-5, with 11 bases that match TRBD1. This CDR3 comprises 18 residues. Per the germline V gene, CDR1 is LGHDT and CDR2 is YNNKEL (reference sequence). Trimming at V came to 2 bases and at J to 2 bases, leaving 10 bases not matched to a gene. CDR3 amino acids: CASSQQILRDRGQETQYF. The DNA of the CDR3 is TGTGCCAGCAGCCAACAAATCCTCCGGGACAGGGGGCAAGAGACCCAGTACTTC.